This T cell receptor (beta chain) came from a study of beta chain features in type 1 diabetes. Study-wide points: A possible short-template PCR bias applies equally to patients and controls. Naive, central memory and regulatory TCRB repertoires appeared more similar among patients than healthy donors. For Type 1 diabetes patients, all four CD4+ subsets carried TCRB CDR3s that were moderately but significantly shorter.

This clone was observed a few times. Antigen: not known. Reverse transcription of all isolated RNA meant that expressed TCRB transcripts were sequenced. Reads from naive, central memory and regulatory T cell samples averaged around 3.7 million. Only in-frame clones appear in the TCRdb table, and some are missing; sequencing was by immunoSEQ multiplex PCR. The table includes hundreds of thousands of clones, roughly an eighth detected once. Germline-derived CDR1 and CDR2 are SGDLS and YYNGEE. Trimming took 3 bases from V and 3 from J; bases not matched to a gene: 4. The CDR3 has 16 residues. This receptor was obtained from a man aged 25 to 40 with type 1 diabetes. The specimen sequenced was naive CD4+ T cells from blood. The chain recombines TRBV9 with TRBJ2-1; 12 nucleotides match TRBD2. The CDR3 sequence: CASSEPGLAGYNEQFF. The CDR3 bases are TGTGCCAGCAGCGAACCGGGACTAGCGGGCTACAATGAGCAGTTCTTC. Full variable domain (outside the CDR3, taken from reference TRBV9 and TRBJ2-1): DSGVTQTPKHLITATGQRVTLRCSPRSGDLSVYWYQQSLDQGLQFLIQYYNGEERAKGNILERFSAQQFPDLHSELNLSSLELGDSALYFCASSEPGLAGYNEQFFGPGTRLTVL.